This TCR beta chain derives from a study of metastatic and nonmetastatic thyroid tumors. Study at large: Peripheral blood and tumor or nodule samples from malignant and benign thyroid patients were compared.

As originally analysed: The study's classifier, a distant-metastasis tool for papillary thyroid cancer, was built using CDR3 differences across clinicopathological groups. TCRdb re-called the PCR reads through MiXCR. The V and J calls and clone size come from TCRdb's table, not from the authors' own analysis. The table includes roughly 58,000 clones, more than 3.5% detected once. Thyroid surgery was performed in patients who had received no treatment beforehand. The sample consisted of blood. The TCR comes from a female donor with papillary thyroid cancer or a benign thyroid nodule (not recorded which). Some clones in this sample may be carry-over from other donors' samples.

In nucleotides, the CDR3 is TGCAGTGCAACCATGGCCCCCTATGGCTACACCTTC. Its protein product is CSATMAPYGYTF. The V call is TRBV20-1, the J call TRBJ1-2; the D is unclear. The CDR3 is 12 amino acids. Between the trimmed V and J ends, which lost 6 bases and 4 bases, there was a span of 12 bases. The germline V gene encodes CDR1 DFQATT and CDR2 SNEGSKA (reference sequence).